This T cell receptor beta chain was sequenced for a study of monozygotic twins with inflammatory bowel disease. Germline CDR1 reads SGHAT; CDR2 reads FQDESV (reference sequence). This CDR3 spans 15 amino acids. TCRdb reworked the 5' RACE reads into one entry per CDR3 protein, no DNA. This table holds about 440,000 distinct CDR3 sequences. This chain links TRBV11-1 with TRBJ1-3. This TCR was recovered from a human donor with ulcerative colitis or Crohn's disease, or a healthy co-twin of an affected twin (not recorded which). Sequenced: blood. This CDR3 reads CASSSSDSPGNTIYF.